Listed below are T cell receptor beta chains from one sample, sequenced in a study of CD8 T cells in ankylosing spondylitis. Via MiXCR, TCRdb re-called the 5' RACE reads, giving one row per CDR3 protein. The sample includes roughly 260,000 distinct CDR3 sequences, over 15% of them seen just once. Sequenced material: blood, either unsorted or a sorted T cell fraction (not recorded which). These TCRs come from a male donor with ankylosing spondylitis or in good health (not recorded which). Each CDR3 is given with its conserved first and last residue. D genes are given only for firm matches. Rows give clone size only sometimes, using once, few, many, or a class for an expanded clone.

- | TRBJ1-2 | - | TRBV6-5 | CASSRDRALGYGYTF | TGTGCCAGCAGCCGCGACCGGGCCTTGGGCTATGGCTACACCTTC
many | TRBJ2-1 | TRBD1 | TRBV5-1 | CASSLRTGDNEQFF | TGCGCCAGCAGCTTGAGGACAGGAGACAATGAGCAGTTCTTC
- | TRBJ1-5 | - | TRBV12-3/TRBV12-4 | CASSTSPESQPQHF | TGTGCCAGCAGTACTAGCCCTGAGTCTCAGCCCCAGCATTTT
few | TRBJ1-2 | - | TRBV20-1 | CSATGQTGYTF | TGCAGTGCTACCGGACAGACAGGCTACACCTTC
few | TRBJ2-3 | TRBD2 | TRBV29-1 | CSAAGGDTDTQYF | TGCAGCGCGGCGGGAGGGGACACAGATACGCAGTATTTT
- | TRBJ2-3 | TRBD2 | TRBV7-2 | CASSLSSRGGSTDTQYF | TGTGCCAGCAGCTTAAGCTCCCGGGGGGGAAGCACAGATACGCAGTATTTT
few | TRBJ1-5 | - | TRBV27 | CASSPGPGGDNQPQHF | TGTGCCAGCAGTCCCGGTCCGGGGGGTGACAATCAGCCCCAGCATTTT
many | TRBJ2-5 | TRBD1 | TRBV12-3/TRBV12-4 | CASRPTGEETQYF | TGTGCCAGCAGACCTACAGGGGAAGAGACCCAGTACTTC
- | TRBJ2-3 | TRBD2 | TRBV20-1 | CSARAIAGGQTDTQYF | TGCAGTGCTAGGGCTATAGCGGGGGGGCAGACAGATACGCAGTATTTT
few | TRBJ2-2 | - | TRBV20-1 | CSARIFLAGELFF | TGCAGTGCCCGGATTTTTCTAGCCGGGGAGCTGTTTTTT
many | TRBJ2-3 | TRBD1 | TRBV3-1 | CASSPWTGITDTQYF | TGTGCCAGCAGCCCCTGGACAGGGATCACAGATACGCAGTATTTT
- | TRBJ1-5 | TRBD1 | TRBV19 | CASSPRTGGSQPQHF | TGTGCCAGTAGTCCTAGGACAGGGGGATCTCAGCCCCAGCATTTT
- | TRBJ1-6 | TRBD1 | TRBV5-1 | CASSLGQGNNSPLHF | TGCGCCAGCAGCCTGGGACAGGGGAATAATTCACCCCTCCACTTT
few | TRBJ1-4 | TRBD1 | TRBV6-1 | CASSRQGPGWEKLFF | TGTGCCAGCAGTAGACAGGGCCCTGGATGGGAAAAACTGTTTTTT
- | TRBJ1-1 | - | TRBV5-1 | CASSLEFGTTEAFF | TGCGCCAGCAGCTTGGAATTCGGGACGACTGAAGCTTTCTTT
- | TRBJ2-2 | TRBD1 | TRBV5-5 | CASSLTGGVRELFF | TGTGCCAGCAGCTTGACAGGGGGTGTCCGGGAGCTGTTTTTT
few | TRBJ2-3 | TRBD2 | TRBV28 | CASSPSASGSTDTQYF | TGTGCCAGCAGCCCGTCTGCTAGCGGGAGCACAGATACGCAGTATTTT